These 10 T cell receptor beta chains share one sample of origin, sequenced in a study of early T cells in non-severe SARS-CoV-2 infection. TCRdb re-called the 5' RACE reads through MiXCR, storing one row per CDR3 protein. The repertoire holds tens of thousands of distinct CDR3 sequences, approximately 6% seen once, with 3.5% to 4% in the top ten. The sequenced material came from whole blood. All receptors come from an adult who was a healthcare worker with PCR-confirmed SARS-CoV-2 infection or an uninfected control (not recorded which).

The chain recombines TRBV5-4 with TRBJ2-5; weak D call: TRBD1 (6 bases). The V and J ends lost 5 bases and 1 base respectively, with 15 bases between them. Germline V gene sequence: CDR1 SGHNT, CDR2 YYREEE (reference sequence). The CDR3 length is 15 residues. DNA for the CDR3: TGTGCCAGCAGGGATGGACGGACAGCCCAAGAGACCCAGTACTTC. This encodes CASRDGRTAQETQYF.

The table lists this clonotype with many counts. This chain joins TRBV15 and TRBJ1-6; 7 bases map to TRBD1. Unmatched junction bases numbered 6, after V lost 0 bases and J lost 7 bases. CDR3 length: 16 amino acids. The germline V gene has CDR1 LNHNV and CDR2 YYDKDF (reference sequence). CDR3 loop: CATSREPTGMNSPLHF. As DNA, the CDR3 is TGTGCCACCAGCAGAGAGCCGACAGGGATGAATTCACCCCTCCACTTT.

V usage is TRBV28 and J usage is TRBJ2-4; D ambiguous. The CDR3 consists of 15 residues. V was trimmed by 5 bases and J by 8 bases, leaving 19 bases between them. Germline V gene sequence: CDR1 MDHEN, CDR2 SYDVKM. The CDR3 sequence is CASSPPRASSDIQYF. CDR3 in DNA: TGTGCCAGCAGTCCCCCTAGGGCCTCTAGTGACATTCAGTACTTC.

This clonotype was counted ten times or more. Compared with germline, one end of the junction differs, possibly owing to a read error. This rearrangement joins TRBV6-6 to TRBJ1-2; D not certain. From germline, CDR1 is MNHNY and CDR2 SVGAGI (reference sequence). The CDR3 covers 11 residues. The CDR3 loop reads CASSSSPSFAF. DNA for the CDR3: TGTGCCAGCAGTTCCTCCCCGAGCTTCGCCTTC.

This clonotype was seen only a few times. The V call is TRBV5-1, the J call TRBJ2-1, with 7 bases identical to TRBD1. The germline gives CDR1 SGHRS, CDR2 YFSETQ. The CDR3 is made up of 16 amino acids. Trimming cost V 4 bases and J 0 bases; bases outside gene matches: 7. CDR3 DNA: TGCGCCAGCAGCCCACATGAGGGGGCCTCCTACAATGAGCAGTTCTTC. The encoded protein is CASSPHEGASYNEQFF.

The sample holds many counts of this clonotype. The chain employs TRBV6-6 and TRBJ2-5; D perhaps matches TRBD1 (6 bases). The germline V and J ends were trimmed by 4 bases and 5 bases, with 11 bases remaining between them. This CDR3 is 13 amino acids long. The V gene's germline CDR1 is MNHNY and CDR2 SVGAGI (reference sequence). The CDR3 spells CASSFGQLETQYF. CDR3 nucleotides: TGTGCCAGCAGTTTTGGACAGCTGGAGACCCAGTACTTC.

The sample holds many counts of this clonotype. The gene calls are TRBV28 and TRBJ2-7; a weak D match, TRBD1 (6 bases). The V end was cut by 6 bases, the J end by 5 bases, with 11 bases between. Germline CDR1 MDHEN, CDR2 SYDVKM. The CDR3 is 12 amino acids. CDR3 nucleotide sequence: TGTGCCAGCAGCTCTTCAGGGGACGAGCAGTACTTC. It is translated as CASSSSGDEQYF.

This clonotype was detected many times. The J gene is TRBJ2-3, the V gene TRBV5-1; possibly TRBD2 for D (6 bases). The CDR3 totals 15 residues. Trimming removed 3 bases at V and 2 bases at J, with 13 bases between. From germline, CDR1 is SGHRS and CDR2 YFSETQ. This CDR3 reads CASSSRRGTTDTQYF. In DNA form, the CDR3 reads TGCGCCAGCAGCTCCCGCCGCGGGACCACAGATACGCAGTATTTT.

V gene TRBV20-1 combines with J gene TRBJ2-7; 15 bases align to TRBD2. The germline gives CDR1 DFQATT, CDR2 SNEGSKA (reference sequence). After removal of 5 bases from V and 1 base from J, the junction contained 9 bases not matched to a gene. The CDR3 spans 17 residues. The CDR3 spells CSARRTSGGADSYEQYF. The CDR3 region has the DNA TGCAGTGCTCGGAGGACTAGCGGGGGGGCCGATTCCTACGAGCAGTACTTC.

This clonotype was observed a handful of times. The chain recombines TRBV29-1 with TRBJ1-6; D is unresolved. The CDR3 totals 13 residues. Trimming removed 6 bases from V and 8 bases from J, with 14 bases in between. Germline V CDR1 and CDR2: SQVTM, ANQGSEA. CDR3 protein: CSVGWGPDSPLHF. CDR3 DNA sequence: TGCAGCGTGGGGTGGGGTCCGGATTCACCCCTCCACTTT.